This TCR beta chain originates from a study of Ad26.COV2.S vaccination and SARS-CoV-2 variants. Study-level background: Donor allocation was to the COV1001 Ad26.COV2.S trial arm.

Deletions cut 5 bases from V and 3 bases from J, with 17 bases between. The germline gives CDR1 MDHEN, CDR2 SYDVKM. The length of the CDR3 is 16 residues. The method was immunoSEQ multiplex PCR; TCRdb's version includes in-frame clones alone and lacks a portion of them. The sample shows some 320,000 clones, about 85% of them seen only once. Noted treatment: some 20 received Ad26.COV2.S at low or high dose, single or two shots; about 5 received placebo; per-sample allocation not given. Each sample was drawn 63 days after the first injection (of vaccine or placebo). Sample: peripheral blood, taken in a trial of Ad26.COV2.S vaccine versus placebo. This chain joins TRBV28 and TRBJ2-1, with D unresolved. This receptor was obtained from a person between 18 and 65 years old who received the Ad26.COV2.S COVID-19 vaccine or a placebo. The CDR3 sequence: CASSPLSPGHYNEQFF. Here the CDR3 DNA reads TGTGCCAGCAGTCCGCTCAGTCCGGGCCACTACAATGAGCAGTTCTTC. Supplemented by reference TRBV28 and TRBJ2-1, the full variable domain reads DVKVTQSSRYLVKRTGEKVFLECVQDMDHENMFWYRQDPGLGLRLIYFSYDVKMKEKGDIPEGYSVSREKKERFSLILESASTNQTSMYLCASSPLSPGHYNEQFFGPGTRLTVL.